One sample yielded the 15 T cell receptor beta chains listed below, sequenced in a study of blood T cell repertoires in COVID-19. Generated by immunoSEQ multiplex PCR, the TCRdb table keeps only in-frame clones and is missing some. The sample lists under 80,000 clones; approximately 89% were seen once. The sample taken for sequencing was peripheral blood. These receptor sequences come from a man in his sixties with acute or convalescent COVID-19.

Points on this clone: The same CDR3 arises from other DNA sequences in this sample as well. The V gene is TRBV18, the J gene TRBJ1-1; 11 bases are a match to TRBD1. The CDR3 runs 16 residues. Losses at the gene ends were 2 bases for V and 0 bases for J; bases not matched to a gene: 2. Germline lookup yields CDR1 KGHSH and CDR2 LQKENI. The CDR3 DNA follows: TGTGCCAGCTCACCAAGGACAGGGGGCATGAACACTGAAGCTTTCTTT. Protein: CASSPRTGGMNTEAFF.

This clone showed up just a few times. The chain combines TRBV5-5 with TRBJ1-1; TRBD1 is a possible D gene (5 bases). Germline loops: CDR1 SGHKS, CDR2 YYEKEE (reference sequence). Trimming took off 2 bases at V and 5 bases at J, with 16 bases between the two ends. The CDR3 consists of 15 residues. The CDR3 loop is CASSFRESLGTEAFF. The CDR3 region has the DNA TGTGCCAGCAGCTTCAGGGAAAGTTTGGGAACTGAAGCTTTCTTT.

Details on this clone: One end of the junction is discordant with germline, which a read error may explain. Here the CDR3 reads CASRPKAGATSHEQYF. CDR3 DNA sequence: TGTGCCAGTAGGCCCAAAGCGGGGGCAACCTCCCACGAGCAGTACTTC. J is TRBJ2-7 and V is TRBV19, with 8 nucleotides matching TRBD2. The CDR3 has 16 residues. The germline CDR1 and CDR2 sequences are LNHDA and SQIVND (reference sequence).

The chain is built from TRBV27 and TRBJ1-6; D possibly corresponds to TRBD1 (6 bases). V gave up 2 bases and J gave up 9 bases, with 14 bases separating them. Per the germline V gene, CDR1 is MNHEY and CDR2 is SMNVEV (reference sequence). This CDR3 has 15 residues. The CDR3 DNA reads as TGTGCCAGCAGTTTAGACAGGCCGTATTCTTCACCCCTCCACTTT. Its translation is CASSLDRPYSSPLHF.

V gene TRBV7-6 combines with J gene TRBJ1-6; no clear D gene. Germline V gene sequence: CDR1 SGHVS, CDR2 FNYEAQ. V gave up 1 base and J gave up 7 bases, with 11 bases separating them. The CDR3 loop spans 15 amino acids. The chain's CDR3 is CASSLEETENSPLHF. DNA of the CDR3: TGTGCCAGCAGCTTAGAGGAGACGGAAAATTCACCCCTCCACTTT.

For the CDR3, the DNA is TGTGCCAGCCCCGATGTTCCGGGACACCTCACAGATACGCAGTATTTT. Translation gives CASPDVPGHLTDTQYF. The chain has TRBV5-8 and TRBJ2-3; D is possibly TRBD1 (6 bases). V was cut by 7 bases and J by 2 bases, with 20 bases left in between. The CDR3 length is 16 residues. Germline V gene data show CDR1 as SGHTS and CDR2 as YDEGEE.

This clone was recorded only once. This chain links TRBV3-1 (or the pseudogene TRBV3-2) with TRBJ1-4, with D unclear. Germline-derived CDR1 and CDR2 are LGHDT and YNNKEL (reference sequence). With 0 bases removed from V and 14 bases from J, the gap between germline ends came to 16 bases. The CDR3 is made up of 14 amino acids. CDR3 residues: CASSQDASPRKLFF. CDR3 DNA sequence: TGTGCCAGCAGCCAAGATGCGAGCCCGCGGAAGCTGTTTTTT.

This chain joins TRBV7-2 and TRBJ2-7, with D tentatively TRBD2 (6 bases). CDR3 length: 14 amino acids. V lost 5 bases, J lost 7 bases, and 18 bases lay in between. Looked up from germline, CDR1 is SGHTA and CDR2 is FQGNSA. The CDR3 region is CASSPPGGRREQYF. CDR3 DNA sequence: TGTGCCAGCAGCCCACCCGGAGGGAGGCGGGAGCAGTACTTC.

The CDR3 DNA sequence: TGTGCCAGCAGCCCAGACACCGGGGAGCTGTTTTTT. It specifies CASSPDTGELFF. This chain connects TRBV3-1 (or the pseudogene TRBV3-2) to TRBJ2-2; D not certain. Germline CDR1 reads LGHDT; CDR2 reads YNNKEL (reference sequence). This CDR3 has 12 amino acids. The germline V and J ends were trimmed by 4 bases and 3 bases, with 3 bases remaining between them.

This clone was counted between two and nine times. V usage is TRBV6-1 and J usage is TRBJ2-1; D might be TRBD2 (6 bases). CDR1 is MNHNS and CDR2 is SASEGT in the germline V gene. The CDR3 contains 15 residues. The V end was cut by 2 bases, the J end by 3 bases, with 11 bases between. The CDR3 nucleotides read TGTGCCAGCAGTGAAAGTGTCGGGAGCTACAATGAGCAGTTCTTC. As protein: CASSESVGSYNEQFF.

The chain employs TRBV29-1 and TRBJ1-2; D is unclear. The length of the CDR3 is 10 residues. Per germline, CDR1 SQVTM and CDR2 ANQGSEA. The germline V and J ends were trimmed by 5 bases and 8 bases, with 9 bases remaining between them. The CDR3 loop is CSVPSRGYTF. The CDR3, as DNA: TGCAGCGTTCCCTCACGGGGCTACACCTTC.

This clone has a single count. This rearrangement joins TRBV5-1 to TRBJ1-4; D is possibly TRBD1 (6 bases). The CDR3 is 16 residues long. Per germline, CDR1 SGHRS and CDR2 YFSETQ. V gave up 2 bases and J gave up 8 bases, with 19 bases separating them. The CDR3 DNA follows: TGCGCCAGCAGCTTACAGGGTCCCCGGGCAGGAGAAAAACTGTTTTTT. Protein: CASSLQGPRAGEKLFF.

V and J are TRBV5-1 and TRBJ2-5; 12 nucleotides align to TRBD2. Germline-derived CDR1 and CDR2 are SGHRS and YFSETQ. CDR3 length equals 18 residues. J gave up 5 bases and V 4 bases, and 15 bases lay outside the gene matches. The CDR3 region is CASSPDPTSGGPLETQYF. Here the CDR3 DNA reads TGCGCCAGCAGCCCAGATCCGACTAGCGGGGGACCCCTGGAGACCCAGTACTTC.

The chain joins TRBV21-1 to TRBJ1-6. TRBV21-1 is noted as a pseudogene. The CDR3 is made up of 10 amino acids. Here the CDR3 reads CASSKNSLHF. CDR3 nucleotides: TGTGCCAGCAGCAAGAACTCCCTCCACTTT.

The chain has TRBV27 and TRBJ1-2; 7 bases line up with TRBD1. Per germline, CDR1 MNHEY and CDR2 SMNVEV (reference sequence). After removal of 5 bases from V and 7 bases from J, the junction contained 10 bases not matched to a gene. The CDR3 covers 14 residues. In nucleotides, the CDR3 is TGTGCCAGCAGTCCCCAGGGGGGATGGGGTGGCTACACCTTC. Translating it yields CASSPQGGWGGYTF.